What follows is one T cell receptor (beta chain) and its context. What it binds is not known. Generated by immunoSEQ multiplex PCR, the TCRdb table keeps only in-frame clones and is missing some. This sample carries more than 300,000 clones, around four fifths of them seen once, and the ten largest clones take roughly 6.3%. This record belongs to a study of cytotoxic CD8 clonotypes in ibrutinib-treated CLL. In the study overall: Responses: some 25 partial, 2 complete; after median around 70 months, approximately 15 stayed remitted, around 12 progressed. Response samples were drawn at a median of about twelve months of treatment, range 6 to 36. Study-wide points: Clonality was higher at baseline than in age-matched healthy donors and tracked circulating CD8+ T-cell counts.

Cryopreserved PBMCs supplied about 2 micrograms of genomic DNA for TCR beta libraries. Germline V CDR1 and CDR2: SEHNR, FQNEAQ (reference sequence). The CDR3 contains 14 residues. Trimming removed 5 bases from V and 5 bases from J, with 16 bases in between. The material sequenced was PBMCs, taken before ibrutinib treatment. The sequence derives from a human donor with chronic lymphocytic leukemia. This chain joins TRBV7-9 and TRBJ2-7, with a tentative D call TRBD1 (6 bases). CDR3 region: CASSPPSGGDEQYF. The DNA for the CDR3 is TGTGCCAGCAGCCCGCCGTCTGGGGGCGACGAGCAGTACTTC.